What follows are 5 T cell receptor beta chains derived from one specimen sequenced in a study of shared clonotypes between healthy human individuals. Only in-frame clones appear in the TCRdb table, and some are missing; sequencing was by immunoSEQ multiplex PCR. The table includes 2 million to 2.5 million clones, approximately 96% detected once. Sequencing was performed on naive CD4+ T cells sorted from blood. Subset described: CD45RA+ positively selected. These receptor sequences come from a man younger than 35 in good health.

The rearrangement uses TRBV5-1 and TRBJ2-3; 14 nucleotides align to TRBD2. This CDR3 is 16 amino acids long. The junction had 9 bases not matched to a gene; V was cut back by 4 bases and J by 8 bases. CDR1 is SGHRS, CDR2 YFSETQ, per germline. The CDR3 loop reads CASSQGLAGALGTQYF. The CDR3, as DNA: TGCGCCAGCAGCCAGGGACTAGCGGGAGCGTTGGGTACGCAGTATTTT.

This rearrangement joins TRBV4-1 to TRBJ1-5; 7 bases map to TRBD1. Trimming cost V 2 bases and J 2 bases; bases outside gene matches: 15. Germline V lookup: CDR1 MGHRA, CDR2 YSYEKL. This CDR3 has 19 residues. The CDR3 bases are TGCGCCAGCAGCCAAACAGGTGCAGGGGGGACGTTTGGCAATCAGCCCCAGCATTTT. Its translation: CASSQTGAGGTFGNQPQHF.

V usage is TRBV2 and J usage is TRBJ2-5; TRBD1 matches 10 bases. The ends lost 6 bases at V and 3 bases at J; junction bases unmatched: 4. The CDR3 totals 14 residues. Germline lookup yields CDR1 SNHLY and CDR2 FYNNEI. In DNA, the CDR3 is TGTGCCAGCAGCGAGGGACAGGGGAAAGAGACCCAGTACTTC. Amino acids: CASSEGQGKETQYF.

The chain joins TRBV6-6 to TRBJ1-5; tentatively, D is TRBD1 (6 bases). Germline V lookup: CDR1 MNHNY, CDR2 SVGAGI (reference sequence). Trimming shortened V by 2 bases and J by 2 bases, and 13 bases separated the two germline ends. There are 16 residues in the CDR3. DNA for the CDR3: TGTGCCAGCAGTTACCGGCGGGGGGCGGGCAATCAGCCCCAGCATTTT. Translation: CASSYRRGAGNQPQHF.

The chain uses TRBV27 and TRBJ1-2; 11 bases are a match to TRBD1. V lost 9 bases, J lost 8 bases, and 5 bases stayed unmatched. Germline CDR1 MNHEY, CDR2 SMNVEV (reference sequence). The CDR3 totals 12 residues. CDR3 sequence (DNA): TGTGCCAGTGGGACAGGGGGTCGAGGCTACACCTTC. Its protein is CASGTGGRGYTF.